Below, 25 T cell receptor beta chains from the same sample are listed, as sequenced in a study of OX40 agonist ivuxolimab in advanced cancers. Repertoires were generated with immunoSEQ multiplex PCR, while TCRdb's copy carries only in-frame clones and drops some. The sample contains about 22,000 clones, approximately 84% of which appear only once. This specimen was CD4+ or CD8+ T cells sorted from blood, taken in a trial of the OX40 agonist ivuxolimab. The receptors here all came from an adult with an advanced solid tumor such as melanoma, head and neck, liver or kidney cancer.

This chain uses TRBV28 with TRBJ2-3; D is uncertain. CDR1 is MDHEN and CDR2 is SYDVKM in the germline V gene. Trimming took 6 bases from V and 2 from J, leaving 9 bases between them. The CDR3 has 13 amino acids. CDR3 DNA: TGTGCCAGCAGACGACTCTACACAGATACGCAGTATTTT. Translation gives CASRRLYTDTQYF.

The V gene is TRBV9, the J gene TRBJ2-5; TRBD1 aligns across 9 bases. The CDR3 runs to 14 residues. Losses at the gene ends were 4 bases for V and 5 bases for J; bases not matched to a gene: 6. CDR1 and CDR2 from the germline V gene are SGDLS and YYNGEE. The CDR3 region has the DNA TGTGCCAGCAGCCCCGGACAGGGGATCGAGACCCAGTACTTC. Translation: CASSPGQGIETQYF. The full variable domain, rest sourced from reference TRBV9 and TRBJ2-5, is DSGVTQTPKHLITATGQRVTLRCSPRSGDLSVYWYQQSLDQGLQFLIQYYNGEERAKGNILERFSAQQFPDLHSELNLSSLELGDSALYFCASSPGQGIETQYFGPGTRLLVL.

The chain combines TRBV2 with TRBJ2-5, with 12 bases matching TRBD1. Germline CDR1 reads SNHLY; CDR2 reads FYNNEI. V lost 7 bases and J lost 5; bases outside the gene matches: 8. The CDR3 runs to 15 residues. The CDR3 region is CASNPGQGAGETQYF. In DNA form, the CDR3 reads TGTGCCAGCAACCCGGGACAGGGGGCCGGGGAGACCCAGTACTTC.

This chain connects TRBV25-1 to TRBJ2-5, with TRBD1 matching over 9 bases. The J call may be incorrect, as the DNA end agrees better with TRBJ2-7. There are 11 residues in the CDR3. Germline CDR1 reads MGHDK; CDR2 reads SYGVNS. CDR3 sequence reads: CATGQGYEQYF. CDR3 DNA: TGTGCTACCGGACAGGGGTACGAGCAGTACTTC.

A single count supports this clone. V usage is TRBV11-3 and J usage is TRBJ2-1; D uncertain. Per the germline V gene, CDR1 is SGHNT and CDR2 is YENEEA. The CDR3 covers 17 residues. V lost 5 bases and J 0 bases, leaving 17 bases between the germline ends. CDR3 region: CASSPDVGLSSYNEQFF. The CDR3 DNA sequence: TGTGCCAGCAGCCCCGACGTCGGGTTAAGCTCCTACAATGAGCAGTTCTTC.

This clone was seen just once. V is TRBV7-9 and J is TRBJ2-5, with a tentative D call TRBD2 (6 bases). Trimming left V 2 bases short and J 5 bases short, with 12 bases between. The germline CDR1 and CDR2 sequences are SEHNR and FQNEAQ (reference sequence). The CDR3 extends over 14 amino acids. CDR3 coding DNA: TGTGCCAGCAGCTTATCCCGGGGGTGGGAGACCCAGTACTTC. Protein: CASSLSRGWETQYF.

Comment on this clone: Other nucleotide sequences in the sample specify the same CDR3. The chain joins TRBV4-2 to TRBJ2-7; 10 nucleotides align to TRBD2. V lost 0 bases and J lost 4; bases outside the gene matches: 3. The CDR3 has 15 residues. Per germline, CDR1 LGHNA and CDR2 YNFKEQ. The CDR3 DNA sequence: TGTGCCAGCAGCCAAGACCGGACTAGCGGATACGAGCAGTACTTC. Protein: CASSQDRTSGYEQYF.

This rearrangement joins TRBV19 to TRBJ2-7, with D unclear. The CDR3 is 12 amino acids. Germline V gene lookup returns CDR1 LNHDA and CDR2 SQIVND (reference sequence). V shed 3 bases and J shed 6 bases, with 9 bases lying between them. The CDR3 coding sequence is TGTGCCAGTAGTATCGGGCCGGCCGAGCAGTACTTC. Amino acids: CASSIGPAEQYF. The full variable domain, with the rest looked up from reference TRBV19 and TRBJ2-7, is DGGITQSPKYLFRKEGQNVTLSCEQNLNHDAMYWYRQDPGQGLRLIYYSQIVNDFQKGDIAEGYSVSREKKESFPLTVTSAQKNPTAFYLCASSIGPAEQYFGPGTRLTVT.

The chain uses TRBV9 and TRBJ1-4; a weak D match, TRBD1 (5 bases). V lost 4 bases, J lost 11 bases, and 18 bases lay in between. Germline V gives CDR1 SGDLS, CDR2 YYNGEE. CDR3 length equals 14 residues. The CDR3 region is CASSPAGRTGKLFF. CDR3 DNA: TGTGCCAGCAGCCCCGCGGGACGTACGGGTAAACTGTTTTTT.

J is TRBJ2-5 and V is TRBV5-8; TRBD1 aligns across 7 bases. CDR1 and CDR2 from the germline V gene are SGHTS and YDEGEE. The CDR3 is 15 residues long. With V trimmed by 4 bases and J by 4 bases, 10 bases remained unmatched. The DNA of the CDR3 is TGTGCCAGCAGCGCCTACAGGGGACAGATAGAGACCCAGTACTTC. It yields the protein CASSAYRGQIETQYF.

This clone was seen a single time. The chain links TRBV5-1 to TRBJ2-2; 13 bases fit TRBD2. V gave up 4 bases and J gave up 8 bases; unmatched junction bases: 8. Germline CDR1 and CDR2: SGHRS and YFSETQ. The CDR3 has 16 residues. For the CDR3, the DNA is TGCGCCAGCAGCCCGAGACTAGCGGGAGGTCTTGGGGAGCTGTTTTTT. Translated: CASSPRLAGGLGELFF. The full variable domain, its missing parts supplied by reference TRBV5-1 and TRBJ2-2, is KAGVTQTPRYLIKTRGQQVTLSCSPISGHRSVSWYQQTPGQGLQFLFEYFSETQRNKGNFPGRFSGRQFSNSRSEMNVSTLELGDSALYLCASSPRLAGGLGELFFGEGSRLTVL.

This clone has more than one count but fewer than ten. V gene TRBV30 combines with J gene TRBJ1-1; D is unclear. The germline V and J ends were trimmed by 3 bases and 7 bases, with 12 bases remaining between them. The CDR3 loop spans 12 amino acids. The germline V gene has CDR1 GTSNPN and CDR2 SVGIG (reference sequence). The CDR3 reads CAWSGWKDEAFF. Here the CDR3 DNA reads TGTGCCTGGAGCGGATGGAAGGATGAAGCTTTCTTT.

The chain links TRBV6-5 to TRBJ2-2; the match to TRBD1 covers 10 bases. V shed 6 bases, J shed 3 bases, and the junction held 4 bases outside the gene matches. This CDR3 is 15 amino acids long. The germline CDR1 and CDR2 sequences are MNHEY and SVGAGI. CDR3 DNA: TGTGCCAGCAGGGGGGGGACAGGGGACACCGGGGAGCTGTTTTTT. Its translation is CASRGGTGDTGELFF.

This chain joins TRBV4-1 and TRBJ1-2; 9 bases fit TRBD1. Germline lookup yields CDR1 MGHRA and CDR2 YSYEKL. The CDR3 spans 16 residues. V lost 3 bases, J lost 7 bases, and 12 bases stayed unmatched. Here the CDR3 DNA reads TGCGCCAGCAGCCAGATAGGTGGGACAGGGTTTCTTGGCTACACCTTC. The encoded protein is CASSQIGGTGFLGYTF.

The chain combines TRBV9 with TRBJ1-4, with a weak D call TRBD1 (6 bases). V was trimmed by 0 bases and J by 7 bases, leaving 13 bases between them. Germline CDR1 and CDR2: SGDLS and YYNGEE. The CDR3 loop spans 15 amino acids. CDR3 bases: TGTGCCAGCAGCGTAGGGGGGGCATCTTTTGAAAAACTGTTTTTT. Translating gives CASSVGGASFEKLFF. The whole variable domain, filled in from reference TRBV9 and TRBJ1-4, reads DSGVTQTPKHLITATGQRVTLRCSPRSGDLSVYWYQQSLDQGLQFLIQYYNGEERAKGNILERFSAQQFPDLHSELNLSSLELGDSALYFCASSVGGASFEKLFFGSGTQLSVL.

The genes are TRBV27 and TRBJ2-7; D perhaps matches TRBD2 (5 bases). Trimming cost V 3 bases and J 2 bases, with 8 bases left between them. Looked up from germline, CDR1 is MNHEY and CDR2 is SMNVEV (reference sequence). This CDR3 has 13 residues. CDR3 sequence (DNA): TGTGCCAGCAGTTTGGCGGGCCCCTACGAGCAGTACTTC. Its protein is CASSLAGPYEQYF.

This chain links TRBV28 with TRBJ1-1; 7 bases align to TRBD1. Trimming removed 1 base from V and 7 bases from J; junction bases left unmatched: 9. The CDR3 loop spans 15 amino acids. Per the germline V gene, CDR1 is MDHEN and CDR2 is SYDVKM. The CDR3 is CASSLSNWGDSEAFF. The CDR3 nucleotides read TGTGCCAGCAGTTTATCGAATTGGGGGGACAGTGAAGCTTTCTTT.

CDR3 nucleotide sequence: TGCGCCAGCAGCACCTGGACAGGGTCCCCCGATACGCAGTATTTT. It is translated as CASSTWTGSPDTQYF. The rearrangement links TRBV4-1 to TRBJ2-3; 8 positions match TRBD1. Germline assignment: CDR1 MGHRA and CDR2 YSYEKL. The CDR3 sequence is 15 residues long. After removal of 5 bases from V and 6 bases from J, the junction contained 10 bases not matched to a gene.

The chain recombines TRBV21-1 with TRBJ1-5; the table names TRBD1, a call not compared with the DNA. TRBV21-1 is reported as a pseudogene. The CDR3 has 15 amino acids. CDR3 sequence (DNA): TGTGCCAGCAGCACCGGACAGGGAGTAAATCAGCCCCAGCATTTT. Its protein product is CASSTGQGVNQPQHF.

V is TRBV4-1 and J is TRBJ1-1; D gene unclear. This CDR3 spans 15 amino acids. Germline V gives CDR1 MGHRA, CDR2 YSYEKL. Trimming took 1 base from V and 5 from J, leaving 14 bases between them. The CDR3 region is CASSQVYGKGTEAFF. DNA of the CDR3: TGCGCCAGCAGCCAAGTTTATGGGAAGGGTACTGAAGCTTTCTTT.

In regard to this clone: One junction end disagrees with the germline gene, perhaps due to a read error. The CDR3 is CASSYRIHYEQYF. The CDR3 DNA reads TGTGCTAGCAGCTACAGAATTCACTACGAGCAGTACTTC. The chain employs TRBV7-7 and TRBJ2-7; D remains ambiguous. The CDR3 is 13 residues long. CDR1 and CDR2 (germline): SSHAT, FNYEAQ (reference sequence).

The chain couples TRBV12-5 to TRBJ1-5; 7 nucleotides align to TRBD1. CDR3 length: 14 residues. Losses at the gene ends were 1 base for V and 8 bases for J; bases not matched to a gene: 5. The germline V gene has CDR1 LGHNT and CDR2 FRNRAP. CDR3 in amino acids: CASGLGTGHEPQHF. Here the CDR3 DNA reads TGTGCTAGTGGTTTGGGGACAGGCCACGAGCCCCAGCATTTT.

The J gene is TRBJ2-5, the V gene TRBV7-9; unclear D gene. Germline CDR1 SEHNR, CDR2 FQNEAQ (reference sequence). V dropped 2 bases and J dropped 0 bases, with 10 bases sitting between them. This CDR3 region has 15 residues. The CDR3 loop is CASSLTWVDQETQYF. In DNA, the CDR3 is TGTGCCAGCAGCTTAACTTGGGTCGACCAAGAGACCCAGTACTTC. The entire variable domain, with the rest obtained from reference TRBV7-9 and TRBJ2-5, is as follows: DTGVSQNPRHKITKRGQNVTFRCDPISEHNRLYWYRQTLGQGPEFLTYFQNEAQLEKSRLLSDRFSAERPKGSFSTLEIQRTEQGDSAMYLCASSLTWVDQETQYFGPGTRLLVL.

The chain links TRBV19 to TRBJ2-7, with a weak D call TRBD2 (6 bases). CDR1 is LNHDA and CDR2 is SQIVND in the germline V gene (reference sequence). The ends were cut back, 10 bases at V and 1 base at J, with 23 bases in the middle. The CDR3 consists of 16 residues. This CDR3 is CATPPSGAKFSYEQYF. CDR3 in DNA: TGTGCCACCCCGCCCTCGGGAGCCAAATTTTCCTACGAGCAGTACTTC.

Concerning this clone itself: The junction departs from the called germline gene at one end, perhaps through a read error. The rearrangement uses TRBV7-7 and TRBJ2-5; 9 bases are shared with TRBD1. The CDR3 spans 16 residues. Germline CDR1 and CDR2: SSHAT and FNYEAQ (reference sequence). The CDR3 DNA reads as TGTGCTAGCAGCTTAGCCTCGGGACAGGGTGAGGAGACCCAGTACTTC. Encoded protein: CASSLASGQGEETQYF.